This TCR beta chain was profiled in a study of blood T cell repertoires in COVID-19. Study at large: Italy, Spain and the United States were the sources of the convalescent and acute COVID-19 samples. PBMCs, B-cell-depleted T cells, or T cells were the source of the cDNA or gDNA that made up the material.

Libraries were prepared by immunoSEQ multiplex PCR; TCRdb keeps only in-frame clonotypes and omits some of them. The sample includes about 300,000 clones, roughly 85% of them seen just once. Germline V CDR1 and CDR2: SGHNT, YYREEE (reference sequence). Trimming left V 2 bases short and J 2 bases short, with 10 bases between. The CDR3 totals 14 residues. Participants, about 18 to 90 years old, spanned fewer than 25 US areas. Recovered status in Cohort 3 required two negative PCRs, clearance, or symptom resolution. V is TRBV5-4 and J is TRBJ2-5, with D unclear. This TCR was recovered from a woman aged 45 to 65 who had recovered from COVID-19. Sample: PBMCs or T cells enriched from blood (not recorded which). CDR3: CASSFPQKQETQYF. DNA of the CDR3: TGTGCCAGCAGCTTTCCACAGAAGCAAGAGACCCAGTACTTC.